This T cell receptor (beta chain) was captured in a study of cytomegalovirus exposure and HLA in healthy donors. General study findings and limits: Across all donors, roughly uniform sequencing depth was an assumption of the presence/absence analyses. Prior analysis indicated that the majority of TCR beta V segments exhibited productivity approximately 87% or approximately 30% of the time. There were some V segments, including TRBV6-2 and TRBV6-3, excluded as indistinguishable.

PCR employed 60 Vbeta and 13 Jbeta primers. Produced via immunoSEQ multiplex PCR; TCRdb's table is partial and in-frame only. This table holds about 190,000 clones, about 84% found once. In regard to this clone: Its antigen is unidentified.

Healthy individuals who donated bone marrow served as the donors. The CDR3 runs to 16 residues. V shed 4 bases, J shed 2 bases, and the junction held 6 bases outside the gene matches. CDR1 and CDR2 from the germline V gene are LGHNA and YNFKEQ. This TCR was recovered from a woman in her 30s in good health and CMV-seropositive. Material for sequencing was PBMCs. The chain is built from TRBV4-2 and TRBJ2-3; 10 bases line up with TRBD2. In DNA form, the CDR3 reads TGTGCCAGCAGCCTGCGCACTAGCGGGAACACAGATACGCAGTATTTT. Protein: CASSLRTSGNTDTQYF.